This entry concerns a single T cell receptor beta chain. The sample belongs to a study of blood T cell repertoires in COVID-19. Study-wide context: Specimens from acute and convalescent COVID-19 originated in the United States, Italy and Spain. PBMCs, B-cell-depleted T cells, or T cells were the source of the cDNA or gDNA that made up the material.

V shed 7 bases, J shed 6 bases, and the junction held 5 bases outside the gene matches. There are 13 residues in the CDR3. The germline CDR1 and CDR2 sequences are LNHDA and SQIVND (reference sequence). Under the authors' procedure: Quantification of nucleated cells was approximated via reference gene primer amplification. Method: immunoSEQ multiplex PCR; TCRdb's copy keeps in-frame clones and lacks some. That table gives V, J and clone size, and the DNA gave D and trimming. There are about 220,000 clones in the sample; just over 85% occur only once, and 2.2% lies in the top ten. The V and J genes are TRBV19 and TRBJ2-7, with 11 nucleotides matching TRBD1. The clonotype originates from a young man who had recovered from COVID-19. Sequenced input: peripheral blood. DNA for the CDR3: TGTGCCAGTAACGGACAGGGGGCGCGCGAGCAGTACTTC. Protein product: CASNGQGAREQYF.